The clone carrying this T cell receptor beta chain appeared once. The sample is drawn from a study of blood T cell repertoires in COVID-19. At the level of the study: T cells, B-cell-depleted T cells, or PBMCs provided the cDNA or gDNA that served as material.

As processed by the authors: It was from reference gene primer amplification that nucleated cell counts were estimated. Using immunoSEQ multiplex PCR, the repertoire was profiled, and TCRdb retains in-frame clones only, with some absent. V, J and clone size derive from that table, while D and trimming were established from the DNA sequence. The table shows about 210,000 clones, with just under 90% occurring only once. From germline, CDR1 is MNHEY and CDR2 SVGAGI. The CDR3 is 13 residues long. The germline V and J ends were trimmed by 11 bases and 2 bases, with 13 bases remaining between them. The specimen sequenced was peripheral blood. The source is a man aged 55 to 70 who had recovered from COVID-19. The chain has TRBV6-5 and TRBJ1-5, with D tentatively TRBD1 (5 bases). This CDR3 reads CALRGGGNQPQHF. CDR3 in DNA: TGTGCCCTTAGGGGTGGAGGCAATCAGCCCCAGCATTTT.